Listed below are T cell receptor beta chains from one sample, sequenced in a study of metastatic and nonmetastatic thyroid tumors. TCRdb re-called clones via MiXCR from the PCR reads. The sample includes roughly 30,000 clones, just under 30% of them seen just once. Sequencing input: blood. Receptor source: a female donor with papillary thyroid cancer or a benign thyroid nodule (not recorded which). Some clones in this sample may be carry-over from other donors' samples. The CDR3 runs from the conserved cysteine through the conserved F or W. Clone size appears in some rows only: once, few, many, or a class for an expanded clone.

TRBJ2-7 medium-sized TRBV28 CASRSGSDSYEQYF
TRBJ2-7 . TRBV20-1 CSAPSQAGYYEQYF
TRBJ2-7 many TRBV7-8 CASSLVSGAQGSEQYF
TRBJ2-6 many TRBV15 CATSRWGGSGANVLTF
TRBJ2-7 . TRBV7-9 CASSPLTGDAYEQYF
TRBJ1-2 few TRBV6-1 CAIPPPTSYGYTF
TRBJ2-1 . TRBV5-4 CASSSTGTSGSGNEQFF
TRBJ2-7 few TRBV2 CASRTEGTVSYEQYF
TRBJ2-4 . TRBV27 CASSGGQGPQYF
TRBJ2-6 . TRBV28 CASSSSLAGFSGANVLTF
TRBJ2-5 many TRBV28 CANSLRRESETQYF
TRBJ1-1 many TRBV4-2 CASSQGTGSFF
TRBJ1-2 . TRBV6-1 CAAGEPGIAEGGYTF
TRBJ2-6 once TRBV28 CASSLEGALTGANVLTF
TRBJ1-2 . TRBV28 CASSSYGYTF
TRBJ1-5 . TRBV4-2 CASRDIQGEAQPQHF
TRBJ2-7 . TRBV30 CAWSVRRASGEQYF